A single sample gave rise to the 21 T cell receptor beta chains below, sequenced in a study of T cell changes during pregnancy in multiple sclerosis. Assay used: immunoSEQ multiplex PCR; TCRdb lists only in-frame clones, some missing. The top ten hold 3.2% of the sample, which has 50,000 to 65,000 clones, around 93% seen once. Sequenced here: CD8+ T cells from peripheral blood mononuclear cells, sampled in the second trimester of pregnancy. These receptors all come from a female donor with multiple sclerosis, enrolled in a pregnancy study.

The V and J genes are TRBV5-1 and TRBJ2-1, with 8 bases lining up with TRBD2. CDR1 is SGHRS and CDR2 is YFSETQ in the germline V gene. There are 15 residues in the CDR3. Trimming took 3 bases from V and 3 from J; bases not matched to a gene: 5. DNA for the CDR3: TGCGCCAGCAGCTCGGGGGGGGTCAGCTACAATGAGCAGTTCTTC. Translation gives CASSSGGVSYNEQFF.

The chain employs TRBV19 and TRBJ2-7; the D gene is possibly TRBD2 (6 bases). V was pared by 6 bases and J by 1 base, with 10 bases between. In germline, CDR1 is LNHDA, CDR2 SQIVND (reference sequence). There are 13 residues in the CDR3. CDR3 residues: CASRRDGSYEQYF. In DNA form, the CDR3 reads TGTGCCAGTAGGCGGGACGGATCCTACGAGCAGTACTTC.

The V gene is TRBV7-9, the J gene TRBJ1-2, with D perhaps TRBD1 (6 bases). Trimming removed 1 base at V and 6 bases at J, with 12 bases between. The CDR3 runs 14 residues. In germline, CDR1 is SEHNR, CDR2 FQNEAQ (reference sequence). CDR3 DNA: TGTGCCAGCAGCTTAGTGGGGGGGGCCCATGGCTACACCTTC. Translating it yields CASSLVGGAHGYTF.

The chain uses TRBV5-1 and TRBJ1-2, with D perhaps TRBD1 (6 bases). V lost 1 base and J lost 8, with 12 bases in between. In germline, CDR1 is SGHRS, CDR2 YFSETQ. This CDR3 has 13 residues. As DNA, the CDR3 is TGCGCCAGCAGCTTGTCGGGGGGCAGCGGCTACACCTTC. Encoded protein: CASSLSGGSGYTF.

The chain has TRBV4-1 and TRBJ1-6; 8 nucleotides match TRBD1. V trimming: 8 bases; J trimming: 5 bases; junction bases outside the gene matches: 8. The CDR3 spans 15 residues. Germline V lookup: CDR1 MGHRA, CDR2 YSYEKL. The CDR3 coding sequence is TGCGCCAGCGCACAGCCAGGGGGCGATAATTCACCCCTCCACTTT. Translating it yields CASAQPGGDNSPLHF.

In this sample, this clone turned up once. The chain combines TRBV11-2 with TRBJ2-7; D not certain. V lost 5 bases and J 6 bases, leaving 8 bases between the germline ends. CDR1 is SGHAT, CDR2 FQNNGV, per germline. This CDR3 has 11 residues. CDR3 amino acids: CASSLPGEQYF. DNA of the CDR3: TGTGCCAGCAGCCTTCCGGGCGAGCAGTACTTC. The variable domain in full, completed from reference TRBV11-2 and TRBJ2-7, reads EAGVAQSPRYKIIEKRQSVAFWCNPISGHATLYWYQQILGQGPKLLIQFQNNGVVDDSQLPKDRFSAERLKGVDSTLKIQPAKLEDSAVYLCASSLPGEQYFGPGTRLTVT.

This sequence joins TRBV7-3 and TRBJ2-1; 9 bases are shared with TRBD1. The CDR3 has 15 residues. CDR1 SGHTA and CDR2 FQGTGA come from the germline V gene. Trimming took 5 bases from V and 6 from J; bases not matched to a gene: 8. The CDR3 DNA reads as TGTGCCAGCAGCCCCGGGACAGGGATATCCAATGAGCAGTTCTTC. Residues: CASSPGTGISNEQFF.

This clone was seen just once. This chain joins TRBV10-3 and TRBJ1-1; tentative D call: TRBD1 (6 bases). In germline, CDR1 is ENHRY, CDR2 SYGVKD. This CDR3 has 12 amino acids. CDR3 sequence (DNA): TGTGCTGCACAGGGTTTGAACACTGAAGCTTTCTTT. It is translated as CAAQGLNTEAFF.

The chain carries TRBV27 and TRBJ2-7; D is unresolved. Trimming took 5 bases from V and 1 from J, leaving 12 bases between them. In germline, CDR1 is MNHEY, CDR2 SMNVEV (reference sequence). This CDR3 has 14 residues. CDR3 protein: CASSPRRASYEQYF. DNA for the CDR3: TGTGCCAGCAGTCCCCGACGAGCGTCCTACGAGCAGTACTTC.

J is TRBJ1-2 and V is TRBV7-9; D is possibly TRBD1 (5 bases). Germline V gives CDR1 SEHNR, CDR2 FQNEAQ (reference sequence). Trimming shortened V by 1 base and J by 2 bases, and 11 bases separated the two germline ends. CDR3 size: 15 residues. In DNA, the CDR3 is TGTGCCAGCAGCTTAGACAAGGGACTCAACTATGGCTACACCTTC. This encodes CASSLDKGLNYGYTF.

The chain carries TRBV7-2 and TRBJ2-1; 8 bases are a match to TRBD2. Germline trimming cut 5 bases from V and 2 bases from J; bases unmatched to any gene: 8. The CDR3 runs to 16 residues. The germline CDR1 and CDR2 sequences are SGHTA and FQGNSA. For the CDR3, the DNA is TGTGCCAGCAGCAATGGCAGAGCGGGAGCCTACAATGAGCAGTTCTTC. Its translation: CASSNGRAGAYNEQFF.

The chain combines TRBV6-5 with TRBJ2-7, with TRBD1 identical over 8 bases. CDR3 size: 15 residues. In germline, CDR1 is MNHEY, CDR2 SVGAGI. Trimming at V came to 3 bases and at J to 5 bases, leaving 9 bases not matched to a gene. CDR3 sequence reads: CASSYFVGGQDEQYF. The CDR3 DNA sequence: TGTGCCAGCAGTTATTTCGTAGGGGGACAGGACGAGCAGTACTTC.

The DNA for the CDR3 is TGTGCCAGCAGCCCCCATTCGAGCGGGGCCACAGATACGCAGTATTTT. This gives the protein CASSPHSSGATDTQYF. The chain combines TRBV9 with TRBJ2-3; TRBD2 matches 7 bases. The V gene's germline CDR1 is SGDLS and CDR2 YYNGEE. This CDR3 spans 16 amino acids. The V gene end was trimmed by 4 bases and the J gene end by 2 bases; junction bases not matched to a gene: 10.

The chain couples TRBV27 to TRBJ1-2; 9 nucleotides align to TRBD1. V dropped 9 bases and J dropped 8; count of bases not matched to a gene: 10. The CDR3 is 13 amino acids. The V gene's germline CDR1 is MNHEY and CDR2 SMNVEV (reference sequence). Written as DNA, the CDR3 is TGTGCCAGTTTGGGACAGGGTCTGGGAGGCTACACCTTC. The encoded protein is CASLGQGLGGYTF.

This chain joins TRBV13 and TRBJ1-1; D ambiguous. Germline V gives CDR1 PRHDT, CDR2 FYEKMQ (reference sequence). With 1 base removed from V and 4 bases from J, the gap between germline ends came to 7 bases. This CDR3 is 13 amino acids long. DNA of the CDR3: TGTGCCAGCAGCTTAGTCCCAGTCACTGAAGCTTTCTTT. It specifies CASSLVPVTEAFF.

The gene calls are TRBV7-8 and TRBJ2-7; 14 bases align to TRBD2. J was trimmed by 2 bases and V by 5 bases; bases with no gene match: 5. This CDR3 spans 16 amino acids. The germline V gene has CDR1 SGHVS and CDR2 FQNEAQ. The CDR3 protein is CASSGTSGGRAYEQYF. Here the CDR3 DNA reads TGTGCCAGCAGCGGGACTAGCGGGGGTAGGGCCTACGAGCAGTACTTC.

V gene TRBV19 combines with J gene TRBJ1-2; D is unclear. This CDR3 region has 15 residues. From germline, CDR1 is LNHDA and CDR2 SQIVND (reference sequence). The V end was cut by 0 bases, the J end by 2 bases, with 10 bases between. CDR3 DNA sequence: TGTGCCAGTAGTATAGATCGTGGCTTAAACTATGGCTACACCTTC. Amino acids: CASSIDRGLNYGYTF.

The rearrangement joins TRBV29-1 to TRBJ1-2; 8 nucleotides agree with TRBD1. Germline V lookup: CDR1 SQVTM, CDR2 ANQGSEA. Trimming removed 6 bases from V and 1 base from J; junction bases left unmatched: 4. The CDR3 spans 13 residues. The CDR3 loop is CSVPDRGNYGYTF. The CDR3 DNA reads as TGCAGCGTCCCCGACAGGGGTAACTATGGCTACACCTTC.

This chain uses TRBV4-2 with TRBJ1-5, with D possibly being TRBD1 (6 bases). This CDR3 comprises 17 residues. Trimming took 0 bases from V and 3 from J, leaving 15 bases between them. Per germline, CDR1 LGHNA and CDR2 YNFKEQ. The CDR3 nucleotides are TGTGCCAGCAGCCAAGAAGCGGCAGGGGCCTTCAATCAGCCCCAGCATTTT. This sequence encodes CASSQEAAGAFNQPQHF.

This chain links TRBV25-1 with TRBJ2-1; D perhaps matches TRBD1 (6 bases). Per germline, CDR1 MGHDK and CDR2 SYGVNS. V was clipped by 1 base and J by 7 bases, with 11 bases between them. This CDR3 is 14 amino acids long. The DNA for the CDR3 is TGTGCCAGCAGTGAATCGACCAGGGGAAATGAGCAGTTCTTC. Encoded protein: CASSESTRGNEQFF.

The chain joins TRBV19 to TRBJ1-1, with D maybe TRBD1 (6 bases). V lost 6 bases and J 6 bases, leaving 20 bases between the germline ends. The CDR3 length is 15 residues. Germline CDR1 reads LNHDA; CDR2 reads SQIVND (reference sequence). The CDR3 reads CASRQRLSRGPEAFF. CDR3 DNA sequence: TGTGCCAGTAGGCAACGACTGAGCAGGGGACCTGAAGCTTTCTTT. Full variable domain (missing parts from reference TRBV19 and TRBJ1-1): DGGITQSPKYLFRKEGQNVTLSCEQNLNHDAMYWYRQDPGQGLRLIYYSQIVNDFQKGDIAEGYSVSREKKESFPLTVTSAQKNPTAFYLCASRQRLSRGPEAFFGQGTRLTVV.